This T cell receptor beta chain was sequenced for a study of blood T cell repertoires in COVID-19 (dated by TCRdb to between 2020 and 2021). Context from the whole study: The collaborator samples originated in the United States, Italy and Spain and spanned the acute and convalescent phases of COVID-19. The material from the prospective study consisted of cDNA or gDNA derived from T cells, B-cell-depleted T cells, or PBMCs. Subjects who had been exposed to COVID-19, were actively infected with it, or had recovered from it provided the deeply sampled blood TCRbeta repertoires that made up the dataset. The repertoires were released in a freely available public database meant as a resource for research on the immune response to SARS-CoV-2. The samples were drawn from the first 160 participants of the ongoing ImmuneRACE study and from under 1,500 subjects provided by 6 global collaborators. Nearly every sample came with metadata listing a de-identified subject ID, COVID-19 status, age in years and sex. Where available, HLA class I and class II types were taken from metadata supplied by the sample provider and were not determined by assay-based typing. Study-wide conclusions, independent of this receptor: The amount of clinical and demographic metadata varied by source and participant and was provided uncurated.

CDR1 and CDR2, looked up from the germline V gene, are SGHTA and FQGNSA. V loses 8 bases at its end and J loses 0 bases; junction bases beyond the gene matches: 11. Its CDR3 holds 17 amino acids, cysteine through phenylalanine. Only CDR3 DNA is held: 51 bases, read in frame from base 1. Whole blood was collected in K2EDTA tubes by collaborating institutions according to the institutions' own protocols. For TCRbeta analysis, collaborator samples were shipped as frozen whole blood, as isolated PBMCs, or as DNA extracted from either sample type. Regarding this clone: This receptor's antigen is unknown. Base qualities are missing; no much larger clone stands one base away.

TCRbeta CDR3 regions were amplified from genomic DNA using the immunoSEQ Assay, a bias-controlled multiplex PCR. Per the authors' processing: Nucleated cell counts per sample were estimated from amplification of reference gene primers within the assay. To quantify the absolute abundance of each unique TCRbeta CDR3 rearrangement, sequence reads were collapsed and filtered. Productive Simpson clonality was computed per sample as the square root of Simpson's diversity index over productive rearrangements. The clones in this table, taken by TCRdb from immuneACCESS, are in-frame only. Not every clone is retained; where verified, under half of the shortfall comes from an unresolved V gene, and the cause of the rest is unknown. V, J and clone size were drawn from that table, and D and trimming were deduced from the DNA. This sample comprises about 120,000 clones, 82% of them detected only once. About 12% of the sample is in the top ten clones.

The specimen was peripheral blood. Recombination linked TRBV7-2 to TRBJ2-2; 8 junctional bases match TRBD1. This receptor was taken from a human donor in a cohort sampled during active COVID-19. The encoded CDR3 is CASAMDQQGANTGELFF. The sequenced DNA is TGTGCCAGCGCAATGGACCAACAGGGGGCGAACACCGGGGAGCTGTTTTTT.